This entry lists 20 T cell receptor beta chains sequenced from one sample in a study of beta chain features in type 1 diabetes. Since all of the isolated RNA was reverse transcribed, expressed TCRB transcripts were what got sequenced. TCRdb's copy holds only in-frame clones and misses some; the assay was immunoSEQ multiplex PCR. The repertoire has hundreds of thousands of clones, approximately 10% of them found once; the top ten carry 0.015%. Sequencing input: naive CD4+ T cells from blood. Receptor source: a woman in her 30s in good health.

The rearrangement uses TRBV10-3 and TRBJ1-5; D remains unclear. The CDR3 has 14 residues. Trimming removed 2 bases from V and 7 bases from J, with 12 bases in between. Looked up from germline, CDR1 is ENHRY and CDR2 is SYGVKD. The CDR3 coding sequence is TGTGCCATCAGTGAGGGTGCCGGGGAGCAGCCCCAGCATTTT. Translation: CAISEGAGEQPQHF.

Here the CDR3 reads CASSFASGGDTDTQYF. The CDR3, as DNA: TGTGCCAGCAGCTTCGCTAGCGGGGGCGACACAGATACGCAGTATTTT. The chain has TRBV7-2 and TRBJ2-3, with 10 bases matching TRBD2. With 3 bases clipped from V and 2 bases from J, the junction kept 5 bases outside the gene matches. The CDR3 consists of 16 residues. Germline lookup yields CDR1 SGHTA and CDR2 FQGNSA.

The rearrangement uses TRBV2 and TRBJ2-6; maybe TRBD2 (6 bases). V was shortened by 4 bases and J by 2 bases, with 6 bases between the two germline ends. The CDR3 sequence is 14 residues long. CDR1 and CDR2 (germline): SNHLY, FYNNEI. CDR3: CASSAGAGANVLTF. In DNA, the CDR3 is TGTGCCAGCAGTGCGGGGGCTGGGGCCAACGTCCTGACTTTC.

This clone appeared a few times. The chain links TRBV28 to TRBJ2-1; TRBD1 matches at 8 bases. CDR3 length: 15 residues. With V trimmed by 7 bases and J by 2 bases, 7 bases remained unmatched. The V gene's germline CDR1 is MDHEN and CDR2 SYDVKM. In nucleotides, the CDR3 is TGTGCCAGCACTTCGACAGGGGCTCCCTACAATGAGCAGTTCTTC. It yields the protein CASTSTGAPYNEQFF.

About this clone itself: At one end the junction does not follow the germline gene, possibly because of a read error. The chain links TRBV7-9 to TRBJ2-7; D may be TRBD1 (5 bases). Per the germline V gene, CDR1 is SEHNR and CDR2 is FQNEAQ (reference sequence). The CDR3 covers 12 residues. The CDR3 spells CASSLMLGQKSF. The CDR3 DNA is TGTGCCAGCAGCTTAATGTTGGGGCAGAAGTCCTTC.

This clone was picked up a small number of times. This chain connects TRBV4-2 to TRBJ2-1, with D maybe TRBD2 (6 bases). CDR3 length equals 17 residues. With 6 bases removed from V and 7 bases from J, the gap between germline ends came to 25 bases. The germline gives CDR1 LGHNA, CDR2 YNFKEQ. The CDR3 DNA reads as TGTGCCAGCAGTCTTACGGCGCTAGCGAGTGTACAGAATGAGCAGTTCTTC. Translation: CASSLTALASVQNEQFF.

The chain combines TRBV21-1 with TRBJ2-7; the table's D call, TRBD2, has no DNA check behind it. TRBV21-1 is classified as a pseudogene. This CDR3 has 14 amino acids. The CDR3 region has the DNA TGTGCCAGCAGCAAAGTAAATAGCGGGAAGCTGGTGTACTTC. The encoded protein is CASSKVNSGKLVYF.

This clone was observed a few times. This rearrangement joins TRBV6-5 to TRBJ2-5; TRBD1 aligns across 7 bases. There are 14 residues in the CDR3. The germline gives CDR1 MNHEY, CDR2 SVGAGI. Germline trimming cut 6 bases from V and 3 bases from J; bases unmatched to any gene: 7. CDR3 region: CASRSTGSEETQYF. The DNA for the CDR3 is TGTGCCAGCAGATCGACAGGGTCGGAAGAGACCCAGTACTTC.

This clone was counted between two and nine times. This chain joins TRBV27 and TRBJ2-2, with 7 bases lining up with TRBD2. The germline V gene encodes CDR1 MNHEY and CDR2 SMNVEV (reference sequence). The J segment lost 1 base and the V segment lost 3 bases, leaving 2 bases of the junction unmatched. This CDR3 has 15 amino acids. The CDR3 nucleotides are TGTGCCAGCAGTTTCAGGACTAGGAACACCGGGGAGCTGTTTTTT. It translates to CASSFRTRNTGELFF.

The sample holds a few counts of this clone. The chain is built from TRBV18 and TRBJ2-3; TRBD2 agrees at 9 bases. The V gene's germline CDR1 is KGHSH and CDR2 LQKENI. This CDR3 comprises 16 residues. The V and J ends lost 4 bases and 1 base, in that order; junction bases with no gene match: 6. This CDR3 reads CASSHSGRIGTDTQYF. CDR3 nucleotide sequence: TGTGCCAGCTCACACAGCGGGAGGATCGGCACAGATACGCAGTATTTT. Variable domain in full (rest from reference TRBV18 and TRBJ2-3): NAGVMQNPRHLVRRRGQEARLRCSPMKGHSHVYWYRQLPEEGLKFMVYLQKENIIDESGMPKERFSAEFPKEGPSILRIQQVVRGDSAAYFCASSHSGRIGTDTQYFGPGTRLTVL.

This clone was counted a few times. The chain is built from TRBV7-9 and TRBJ2-1; 7 bases are a match to TRBD2. After removal of 2 bases from V and 9 bases from J, the junction contained 1 base not matched to a gene. Per germline, CDR1 SEHNR and CDR2 FQNEAQ (reference sequence). The CDR3 has 12 residues. The CDR3 spells CASSLLAAEQFF. CDR3 coding DNA: TGTGCCAGCAGCTTACTAGCGGCTGAGCAGTTCTTC.

This clone has only a few counts. This chain connects TRBV4-3 to TRBJ1-4; 7 nucleotides agree with TRBD1. With V trimmed by 4 bases and J by 5 bases, 10 bases remained unmatched. This CDR3 spans 16 amino acids. Germline values: CDR1 LGHNA, CDR2 YSLEER. CDR3 sequence reads: CASSLTSDRRNEKLFF. The CDR3 region has the DNA TGCGCCAGCAGCCTTACCTCGGACAGGAGGAATGAAAAACTGTTTTTT.

This clone has more than one count but fewer than ten. This chain joins TRBV5-6 and TRBJ2-7, with D possibly matching TRBD2 (7 bases). CDR3 length: 18 residues. The germline V gene encodes CDR1 SGHDT and CDR2 YYEEEE. V shed 4 bases and J shed 3 bases, with 26 bases lying between them. The DNA for the CDR3 is TGTGCCAGCAGCCCCCCGGACTTAGGGGGAGGGGTCGGCTACGAGCAGTACTTC. Translated, it gives CASSPPDLGGGVGYEQYF.

This chain links TRBV28 with TRBJ2-3, with D perhaps matching TRBD1 (5 bases). V was clipped by 6 bases and J by 11 bases, with 15 bases between them. Germline values: CDR1 MDHEN, CDR2 SYDVKM. The CDR3 runs to 12 residues. The DNA for the CDR3 is TGTGCCAGCAGGCTCGATGGTCAGGGGCAGTATTTT. Its protein product is CASRLDGQGQYF.

The chain joins TRBV7-6 to TRBJ1-1, with D perhaps matching TRBD1 (6 bases). The CDR3 is 14 amino acids. Germline values: CDR1 SGHVS, CDR2 FNYEAQ. Trimming stripped 1 base from V and 5 bases from J, with 11 bases between. The CDR3 loop reads CASSLETTGTEAFF. The CDR3 nucleotides read TGTGCCAGCAGCTTAGAAACCACAGGGACTGAAGCTTTCTTT. The full variable domain, completed using reference TRBV7-6 and TRBJ1-1, is GAGVSQSPRYKVTKRGQDVALRCDPISGHVSLYWYRQALGQGPEFLTYFNYEAQQDKSGLPNDRFSAERPEGSISTLTIQRTEQRDSAMYRCASSLETTGTEAFFGQGTRLTVV.

The J gene is TRBJ2-5, the V gene TRBV4-1; no definite D call. Germline lookup yields CDR1 MGHRA and CDR2 YSYEKL. The CDR3 has 14 amino acids. Trimming took off 1 base at V and 4 bases at J, with 10 bases between the two ends. The CDR3 sequence is CASSQVSGLETQYF. The CDR3 bases are TGCGCCAGCAGCCAAGTTTCAGGATTAGAGACCCAGTACTTC.

There are a few counts of this clone. The V gene is TRBV18, the J gene TRBJ1-5; weak D call: TRBD1 (6 bases). Between the trimmed V and J ends, which lost 5 bases and 2 bases, there was a span of 13 bases. The germline gives CDR1 KGHSH, CDR2 LQKENI. CDR3 length: 15 amino acids. The CDR3 region is CASSGTSGGNQPQHF. The DNA for the CDR3 is TGTGCCAGCTCAGGGACCTCAGGGGGCAATCAGCCCCAGCATTTT.

This clone has only a few counts. This sequence joins TRBV19 and TRBJ1-1; D is perhaps TRBD1 (6 bases). The CDR3 consists of 14 residues. The germline V gene has CDR1 LNHDA and CDR2 SQIVND (reference sequence). The chain's CDR3 is CGSRGSDSNTEAFF. The CDR3 DNA follows: TGTGGCTCTAGGGGGTCGGACTCGAACACTGAAGCTTTCTTT.

This rearrangement joins TRBV7-8 to TRBJ2-1; maybe TRBD2 (5 bases). The CDR3 sequence is 16 residues long. Germline V CDR1 and CDR2: SGHVS, FQNEAQ. The V end lost 2 bases, the J end lost 4 bases, and 15 bases lay between the germline ends. The CDR3 DNA is TGTGCCAGCAGCTTAACGAGGAGCGGCCCTTACAATGAGCAGTTCTTC. This encodes CASSLTRSGPYNEQFF.

There are a few counts of this clone. The V gene is TRBV2, the J gene TRBJ2-7; 7 nucleotides agree with TRBD1. Germline V lookup: CDR1 SNHLY, CDR2 FYNNEI. The junction had 5 bases not matched to a gene; V was cut back by 10 bases and J by 2 bases. There are 12 residues in the CDR3. The CDR3 loop is CAKDRDTYEQYF. The CDR3 bases are TGTGCCAAAGACAGGGATACCTACGAGCAGTACTTC. The complete variable domain, with remaining parts taken from reference TRBV2 and TRBJ2-7, reads EPEVTQTPSHQVTQMGQEVILRCVPISNHLYFYWYRQILGQKVEFLVSFYNNEISEKSEIFDDQFSVERPDGSNFTLKIRSTKLEDSAMYFCAKDRDTYEQYFGPGTRLTVT.